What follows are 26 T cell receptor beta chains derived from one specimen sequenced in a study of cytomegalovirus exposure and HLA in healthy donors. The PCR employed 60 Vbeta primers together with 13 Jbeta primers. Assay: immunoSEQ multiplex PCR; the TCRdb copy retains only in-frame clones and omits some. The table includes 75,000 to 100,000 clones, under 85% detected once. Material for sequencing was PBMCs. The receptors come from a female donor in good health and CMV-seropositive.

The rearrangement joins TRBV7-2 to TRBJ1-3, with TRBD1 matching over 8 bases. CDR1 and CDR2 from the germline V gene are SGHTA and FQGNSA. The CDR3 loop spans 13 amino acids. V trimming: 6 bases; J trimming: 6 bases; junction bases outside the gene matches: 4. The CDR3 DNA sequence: TGTGCCAGCAGAATGACAGGGGAAAACACCATATATTTT. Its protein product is CASRMTGENTIYF. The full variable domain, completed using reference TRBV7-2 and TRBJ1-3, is GAGVSQSPSNKVTEKGKDVELRCDPISGHTALYWYRQSLGQGLEFLIYFQGNSAPDKSGLPSDRFSAERTGGSVSTLTIQRTQQEDSAVYLCASRMTGENTIYFGEGSWLTVV.

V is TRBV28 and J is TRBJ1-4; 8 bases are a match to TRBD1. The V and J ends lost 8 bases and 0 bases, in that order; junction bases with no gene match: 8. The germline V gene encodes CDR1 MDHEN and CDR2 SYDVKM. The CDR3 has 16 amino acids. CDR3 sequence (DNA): TGTGCCAGCCATGGACAGGGCTCCGCAACTAATGAAAAACTGTTTTTT. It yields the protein CASHGQGSATNEKLFF.

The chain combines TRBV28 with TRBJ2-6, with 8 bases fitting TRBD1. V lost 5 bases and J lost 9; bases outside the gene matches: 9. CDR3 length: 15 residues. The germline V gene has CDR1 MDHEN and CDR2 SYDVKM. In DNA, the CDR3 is TGTGCCAGCAGTCCGCAGGGGGCTGGAGGCAACGTCCTGACTTTC. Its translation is CASSPQGAGGNVLTF.

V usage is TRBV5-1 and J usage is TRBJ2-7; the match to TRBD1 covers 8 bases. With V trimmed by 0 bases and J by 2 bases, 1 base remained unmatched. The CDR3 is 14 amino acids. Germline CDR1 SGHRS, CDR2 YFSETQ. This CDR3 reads CASSLDRGTYEQYF. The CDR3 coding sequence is TGCGCCAGCAGCTTGGACAGGGGGACCTACGAGCAGTACTTC.

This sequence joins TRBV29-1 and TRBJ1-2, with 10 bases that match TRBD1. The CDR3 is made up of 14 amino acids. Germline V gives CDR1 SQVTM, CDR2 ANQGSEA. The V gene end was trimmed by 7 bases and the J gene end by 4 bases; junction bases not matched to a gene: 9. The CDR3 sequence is CSAYSDRGFYGYTF. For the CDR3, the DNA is TGCAGCGCTTACTCGGACAGGGGGTTCTATGGCTACACCTTC.

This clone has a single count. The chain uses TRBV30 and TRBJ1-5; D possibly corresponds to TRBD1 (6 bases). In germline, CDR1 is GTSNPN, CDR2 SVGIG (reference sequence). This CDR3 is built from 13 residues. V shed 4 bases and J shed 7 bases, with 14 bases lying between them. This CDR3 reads CAWTQGNAQPQHF. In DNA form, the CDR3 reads TGTGCCTGGACACAGGGAAATGCGCAGCCCCAGCATTTT.

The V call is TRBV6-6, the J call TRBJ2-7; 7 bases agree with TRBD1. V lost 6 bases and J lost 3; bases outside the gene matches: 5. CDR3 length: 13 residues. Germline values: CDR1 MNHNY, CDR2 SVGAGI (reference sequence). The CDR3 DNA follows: TGTGCCAGCAGCCTAGGGGACAGCTACGAGCAGTACTTC. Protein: CASSLGDSYEQYF.

DNA of the CDR3: TGTGCCAGCAGCATGGGAGGCGGACAGGGGGCCTACGAGCAGTACTTC. Translating it yields CASSMGGGQGAYEQYF. The J gene is TRBJ2-7, the V gene TRBV5-4; 10 bases are shared with TRBD1. Germline CDR1 is SGHNT and CDR2 is YYREEE (reference sequence). This CDR3 comprises 16 residues. J lost 2 bases, V lost 4 bases, and 9 bases had no gene match.

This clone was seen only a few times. The CDR3: CASSLLSGGGTGELFF. The CDR3 nucleotides are TGTGCCAGCAGCTTATTATCCGGGGGAGGCACCGGGGAGCTGTTTTTT. The chain links TRBV11-2 to TRBJ2-2; D may be TRBD2 (6 bases). The germline V gene has CDR1 SGHAT and CDR2 FQNNGV. The CDR3 has 16 residues. V lost 2 bases and J lost 4, with 14 bases in between. Filled out from reference TRBV11-2 and TRBJ2-2, the complete variable domain reads EAGVAQSPRYKIIEKRQSVAFWCNPISGHATLYWYQQILGQGPKLLIQFQNNGVVDDSQLPKDRFSAERLKGVDSTLKIQPAKLEDSAVYLCASSLLSGGGTGELFFGEGSRLTVL.

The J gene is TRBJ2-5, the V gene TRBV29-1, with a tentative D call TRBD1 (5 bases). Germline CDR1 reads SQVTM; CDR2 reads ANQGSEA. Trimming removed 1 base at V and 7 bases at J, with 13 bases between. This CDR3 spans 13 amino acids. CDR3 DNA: TGCAGCGTTGAAGGCCAGGGCCAAAGGACCCAGTACTTC. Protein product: CSVEGQGQRTQYF.

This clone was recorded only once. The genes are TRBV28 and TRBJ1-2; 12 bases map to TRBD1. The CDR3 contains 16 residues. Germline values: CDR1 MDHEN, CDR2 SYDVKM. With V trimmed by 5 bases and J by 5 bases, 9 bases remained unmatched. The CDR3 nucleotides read TGTGCCAGCAGTATCGGGACAGGGGGCCTCCTTTATGGCTACACCTTC. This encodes CASSIGTGGLLYGYTF.

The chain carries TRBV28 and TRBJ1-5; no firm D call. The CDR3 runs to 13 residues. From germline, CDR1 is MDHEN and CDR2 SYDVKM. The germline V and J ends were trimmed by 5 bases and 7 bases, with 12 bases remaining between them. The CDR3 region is CASSRRGGQPQHF. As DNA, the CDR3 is TGTGCCAGCAGTCGCCGGGGAGGGCAGCCCCAGCATTTT.

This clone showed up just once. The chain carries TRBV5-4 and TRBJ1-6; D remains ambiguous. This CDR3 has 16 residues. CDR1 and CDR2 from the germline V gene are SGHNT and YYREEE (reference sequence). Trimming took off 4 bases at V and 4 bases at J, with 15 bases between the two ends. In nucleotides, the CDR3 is TGTGCCAGCAGCCTCGAACCACCTGCGTATAATTCACCCCTCCACTTT. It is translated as CASSLEPPAYNSPLHF.

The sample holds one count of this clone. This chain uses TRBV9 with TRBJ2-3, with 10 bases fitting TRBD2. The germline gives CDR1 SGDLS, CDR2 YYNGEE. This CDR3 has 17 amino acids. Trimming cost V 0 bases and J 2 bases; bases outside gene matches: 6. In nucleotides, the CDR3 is TGTGCCAGCAGCGTAGGGTCCGGGACTAGCGTCACAGATACGCAGTATTTT. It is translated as CASSVGSGTSVTDTQYF. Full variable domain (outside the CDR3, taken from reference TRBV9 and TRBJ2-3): DSGVTQTPKHLITATGQRVTLRCSPRSGDLSVYWYQQSLDQGLQFLIQYYNGEERAKGNILERFSAQQFPDLHSELNLSSLELGDSALYFCASSVGSGTSVTDTQYFGPGTRLTVL.

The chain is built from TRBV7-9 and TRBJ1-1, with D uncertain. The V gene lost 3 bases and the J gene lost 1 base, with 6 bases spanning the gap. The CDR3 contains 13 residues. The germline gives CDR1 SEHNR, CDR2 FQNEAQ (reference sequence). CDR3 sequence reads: CASSFSGNTEAFF. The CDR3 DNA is TGTGCCAGCAGCTTCTCAGGGAACACTGAAGCTTTCTTT.

The CDR3 here is CASRSTGSNSPLHF. DNA of the CDR3: TGTGCCAGCAGATCGACAGGGTCAAATTCACCCCTCCACTTT. The chain has TRBV7-9 and TRBJ1-6; 7 positions match TRBD1. Trimming at V came to 6 bases and at J to 7 bases, leaving 6 bases not matched to a gene. CDR3 length: 14 amino acids. Germline values: CDR1 SEHNR, CDR2 FQNEAQ (reference sequence).

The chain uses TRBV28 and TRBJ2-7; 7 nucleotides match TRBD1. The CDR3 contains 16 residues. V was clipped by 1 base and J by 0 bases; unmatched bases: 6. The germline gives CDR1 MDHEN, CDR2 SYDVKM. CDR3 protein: CASSLLWDSDSYEQYF. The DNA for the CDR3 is TGTGCCAGCAGTTTATTATGGGACAGTGACTCCTACGAGCAGTACTTC.

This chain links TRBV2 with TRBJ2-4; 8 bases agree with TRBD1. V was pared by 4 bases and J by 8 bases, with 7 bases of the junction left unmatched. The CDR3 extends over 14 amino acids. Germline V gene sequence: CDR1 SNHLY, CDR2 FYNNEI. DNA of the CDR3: TGTGCCAGCAGTGCTATGGACAGGGTACACATTCAGTACTTC. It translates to CASSAMDRVHIQYF.

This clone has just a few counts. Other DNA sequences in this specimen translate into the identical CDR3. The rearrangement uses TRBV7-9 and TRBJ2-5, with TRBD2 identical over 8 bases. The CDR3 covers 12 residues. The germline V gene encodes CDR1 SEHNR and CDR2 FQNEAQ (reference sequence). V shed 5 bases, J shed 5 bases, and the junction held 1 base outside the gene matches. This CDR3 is CASSPSGETQYF. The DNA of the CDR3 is TGTGCCAGCAGCCCTAGCGGGGAGACCCAGTACTTC.

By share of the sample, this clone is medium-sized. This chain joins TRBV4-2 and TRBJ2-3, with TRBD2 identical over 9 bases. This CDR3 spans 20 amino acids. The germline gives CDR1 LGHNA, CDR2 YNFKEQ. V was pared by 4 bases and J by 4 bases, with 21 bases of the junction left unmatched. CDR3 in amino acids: CASSRLLVHHASGEADTQYF. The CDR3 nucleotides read TGTGCCAGCAGCCGACTACTCGTTCATCACGCTAGCGGGGAGGCAGATACGCAGTATTTT.

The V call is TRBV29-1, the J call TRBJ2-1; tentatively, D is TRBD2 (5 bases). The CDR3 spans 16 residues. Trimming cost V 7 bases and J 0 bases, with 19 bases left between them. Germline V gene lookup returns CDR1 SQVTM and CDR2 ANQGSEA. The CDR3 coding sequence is TGCAGCGCCTCGGGTCTAGCCGAGAGCTCCTACAATGAGCAGTTCTTC. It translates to CSASGLAESSYNEQFF.

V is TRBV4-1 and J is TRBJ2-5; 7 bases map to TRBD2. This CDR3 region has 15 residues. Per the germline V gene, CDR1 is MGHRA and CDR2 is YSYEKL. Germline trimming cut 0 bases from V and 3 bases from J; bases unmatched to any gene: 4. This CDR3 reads CASSQDAGVEETQYF. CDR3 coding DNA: TGCGCCAGCAGCCAAGATGCGGGAGTTGAAGAGACCCAGTACTTC.

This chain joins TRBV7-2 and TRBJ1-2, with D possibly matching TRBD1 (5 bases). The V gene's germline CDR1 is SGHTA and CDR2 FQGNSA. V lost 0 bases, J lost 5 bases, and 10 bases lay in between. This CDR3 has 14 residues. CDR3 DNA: TGTGCCAGCAGCTTAGCGGGACTCCAATATGGCTACACCTTC. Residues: CASSLAGLQYGYTF.

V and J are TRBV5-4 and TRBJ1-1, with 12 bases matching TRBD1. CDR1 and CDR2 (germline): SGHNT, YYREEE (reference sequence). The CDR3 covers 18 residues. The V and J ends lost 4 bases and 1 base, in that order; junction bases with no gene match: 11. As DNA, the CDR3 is TGTGCCAGCAGCAAGATGGGACAGGGGGCGGCGAAGAACACTGAAGCTTTCTTT. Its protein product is CASSKMGQGAAKNTEAFF.

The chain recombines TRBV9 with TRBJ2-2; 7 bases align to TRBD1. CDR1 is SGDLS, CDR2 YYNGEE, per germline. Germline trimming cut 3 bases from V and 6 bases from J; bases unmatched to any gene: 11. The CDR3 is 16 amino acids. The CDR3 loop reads CASSGVGGYNSGELFF. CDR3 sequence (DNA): TGTGCCAGCAGCGGGGTAGGGGGCTATAACTCCGGGGAGCTGTTTTTT.

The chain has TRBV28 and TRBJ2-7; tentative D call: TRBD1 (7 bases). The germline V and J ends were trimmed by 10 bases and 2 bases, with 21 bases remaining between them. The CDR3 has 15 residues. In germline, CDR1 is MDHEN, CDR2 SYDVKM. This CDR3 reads CAKGTPWDRPYEQYF. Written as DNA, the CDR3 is TGTGCCAAAGGGACTCCTTGGGACAGACCCTACGAGCAGTACTTC.